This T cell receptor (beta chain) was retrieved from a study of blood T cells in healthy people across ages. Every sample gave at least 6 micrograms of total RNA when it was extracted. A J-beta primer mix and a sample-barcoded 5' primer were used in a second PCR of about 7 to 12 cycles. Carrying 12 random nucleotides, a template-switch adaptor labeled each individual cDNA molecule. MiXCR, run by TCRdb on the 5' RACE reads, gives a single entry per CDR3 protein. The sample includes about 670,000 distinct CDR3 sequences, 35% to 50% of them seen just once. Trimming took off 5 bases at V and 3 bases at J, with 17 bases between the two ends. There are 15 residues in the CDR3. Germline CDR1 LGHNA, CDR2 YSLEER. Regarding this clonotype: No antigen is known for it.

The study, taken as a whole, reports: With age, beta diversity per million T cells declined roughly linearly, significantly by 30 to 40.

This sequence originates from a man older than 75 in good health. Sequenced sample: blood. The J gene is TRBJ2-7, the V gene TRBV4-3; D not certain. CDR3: CASSAAHLPFYEQYF. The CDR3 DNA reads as TGCGCCAGCAGCGCCGCGCACCTCCCATTCTACGAGCAGTACTTC.